This T cell receptor (beta chain) was recorded in a study of blood T cell repertoires in COVID-19. Study as a whole: COVID-19 samples collected from the United States, Italy and Spain covered acute and convalescent phases. Sources were T cells, B-cell-depleted T cells, or PBMCs; the material itself was cDNA or gDNA.

Germline V gene lookup returns CDR1 PRHDT and CDR2 FYEKMQ (reference sequence). V lost 6 bases to trimming and J lost 3 bases, with 15 bases between them. The CDR3 covers 15 residues. In the study's own analysis: The assay estimated nucleated cells by amplifying reference gene primers. The repertoire was sequenced with immunoSEQ multiplex PCR; TCRdb's copy has only in-frame clones and lacks some. The DNA gave D and trimming, while V, J and clone size come from that table. The repertoire holds 150,000 or so clones, with around three quarters as singletons. The sequence was obtained from a man older than 75 with acute or convalescent COVID-19. The sample taken for sequencing was peripheral blood. V and J are TRBV13 and TRBJ1-3; D is unresolved. This CDR3 reads CASSLGDNNGNTIYF. The CDR3 DNA reads as TGTGCCAGCAGTCTCGGCGACAATAATGGAAACACCATATATTTT.